The 5 T cell receptor beta chains presented below share a single source sample, sequenced in a study of OX40 agonist ivuxolimab in advanced cancers. The protocol was immunoSEQ multiplex PCR, while the TCRdb copy is restricted to in-frame clones and leaves out a portion. The repertoire consists of almost 70,000 clones, with more than 70% occurring once and the leading ten covering approximately 2.5%. The material sequenced was CD4+ or CD8+ T cells sorted from blood, taken in a trial of the OX40 agonist ivuxolimab. Receptors originate from an adult with an advanced solid tumor such as melanoma, head and neck, liver or kidney cancer.

This chain uses TRBV2 with TRBJ2-5, with TRBD2 identical over 10 bases. J gave up 2 bases and V 6 bases, and 6 bases lay outside the gene matches. Germline V CDR1 and CDR2: SNHLY, FYNNEI. This CDR3 spans 15 amino acids. CDR3 amino acids: CASSRTSGDQETQYF. DNA for the CDR3: TGTGCCAGCAGCCGGACTAGCGGTGATCAAGAGACCCAGTACTTC.

The rearrangement uses TRBV2 and TRBJ1-5; 7 bases are a match to TRBD1. The CDR3 consists of 14 residues. Germline loops: CDR1 SNHLY, CDR2 FYNNEI. The ends lost 6 bases at V and 4 bases at J; junction bases unmatched: 6. CDR3 DNA: TGTGCCAGCAGCTGGACAGGAGAGAATCAGCCCCAGCATTTT. Residues: CASSWTGENQPQHF.

The chain has TRBV19 and TRBJ1-4; 8 bases align to TRBD1. The V gene end was trimmed by 9 bases and the J gene end by 4 bases; junction bases not matched to a gene: 13. Germline CDR1 reads LNHDA; CDR2 reads SQIVND (reference sequence). CDR3 length: 16 residues. This CDR3 reads CASAQWTGSINEKLFF. DNA of the CDR3: TGTGCCAGCGCCCAATGGACAGGGAGCATTAATGAAAAACTGTTTTTT.

This chain links TRBV15 with TRBJ1-5; TRBD1 aligns across 9 bases. Germline CDR1 and CDR2: LNHNV and YYDKDF (reference sequence). There are 17 residues in the CDR3. The trim removed 3 bases at V and 7 bases at J, leaving 13 bases unmatched. In DNA form, the CDR3 reads TGTGCCACCAGCAGTTCTCCCGGGACAGGGCTAGGGCAGCCCCAGCATTTT. It translates to CATSSSPGTGLGQPQHF.

This clone came up once. The CDR3 reads CASSLGSGKEVFF. The CDR3 coding sequence is TGTGCCAGCAGTCTCGGTAGCGGGAAGGAGGTGTTCTTC. V gene TRBV6-1 combines with J gene TRBJ2-1, with 8 bases identical to TRBD2. V gave up 5 bases and J gave up 15 bases; unmatched junction bases: 12. This CDR3 has 13 residues. Per germline, CDR1 MNHNS and CDR2 SASEGT.